The sample holds many counts of the clone carrying this T cell receptor (beta chain). The study amplified TCR beta CDR3 regions using RNA transcripts. An initial RT-PCR round employing HTBI primers preceded a second-round multiplex PCR. TCRdb analysed the multiplex PCR reads with MiXCR anew, one entry per CDR3 protein. This sample has about 370,000 distinct CDR3 sequences, with roughly 15% found just once. The data were obtained in a study of Graves' ophthalmopathy and Graves' hyperthyroidism. The sequencing input was peripheral blood. The sequence was collected from an adult woman with stable Graves' hyperthyroidism.

Written as DNA, the CDR3 is TGTGCCAGCAGCATACAGGGACAGAACACTGAAGCTTTCTTT. Translation: CASSIQGQNTEAFF. V gene TRBV9 combines with J gene TRBJ1-1; tentatively, D is TRBD1 (6 bases). Trimming pared 4 bases from V and 1 base from J, leaving 11 bases between. There are 14 residues in the CDR3. Germline V gene data show CDR1 as SGDLS and CDR2 as YYNGEE.